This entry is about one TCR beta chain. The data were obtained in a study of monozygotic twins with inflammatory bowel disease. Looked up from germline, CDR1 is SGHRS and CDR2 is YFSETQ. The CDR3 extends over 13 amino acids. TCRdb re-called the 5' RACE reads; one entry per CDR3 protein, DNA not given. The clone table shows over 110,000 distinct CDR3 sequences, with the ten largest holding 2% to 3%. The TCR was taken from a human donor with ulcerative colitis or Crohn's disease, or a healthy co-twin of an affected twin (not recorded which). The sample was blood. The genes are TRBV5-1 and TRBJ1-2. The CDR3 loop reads CASSLMGDYGYTF.